This T cell receptor (beta chain) was obtained from a study of blood T cell repertoires in COVID-19. Study at large: Acute-phase and convalescent COVID-19 samples originated in the United States, Italy and Spain. The analysed material was cDNA or gDNA that came from T cells, B-cell-depleted T cells, or PBMCs.

Germline CDR1 SQVTM, CDR2 ANQGSEA. This CDR3 spans 11 amino acids. Trimming left V 4 bases short and J 3 bases short, with 3 bases between. Per the original data handling: From reference gene primer amplification, estimates of nucleated cell counts were derived. Produced via immunoSEQ multiplex PCR; TCRdb's table is partial and in-frame only. V and J calls and clone size are given by that table; D and trimming were obtained from the DNA. The table has fewer than 55,000 clones, 84% seen once. Specimen: peripheral blood. This TCR derives from a man aged 45 to 65 with acute or convalescent COVID-19. J is TRBJ2-2 and V is TRBV29-1; D uncertain. This chain's CDR3 is CSVADTGELFF. CDR3 in DNA: TGCAGCGTTGCGGACACCGGGGAGCTGTTTTTT.